What follows is one TCR beta chain and its context. Sequencing was performed with immunoSEQ multiplex PCR; in TCRdb, only in-frame clones are kept and a portion is missing. The sample includes about 1 million clones, more than 60% seen only once; the top ten take approximately 1.5%. This CDR3 is built from 13 residues. Trimming removed 2 bases at V and 3 bases at J, with 6 bases between. Germline values: CDR1 SGHRS, CDR2 YFSETQ. This sample stems from a study of shared clonotypes between healthy human individuals. The clonotype originates from a man younger than 35 in good health. Source material: memory CD4+ T cells sorted from blood. Subset defined: CD45RA-negative fraction. The chain couples TRBV5-1 to TRBJ1-3; D is unclear. The CDR3 loop reads CASSLSSGNTIYF. The CDR3 nucleotides are TGCGCCAGCAGCTTATCGAGTGGAAACACCATATATTTT.